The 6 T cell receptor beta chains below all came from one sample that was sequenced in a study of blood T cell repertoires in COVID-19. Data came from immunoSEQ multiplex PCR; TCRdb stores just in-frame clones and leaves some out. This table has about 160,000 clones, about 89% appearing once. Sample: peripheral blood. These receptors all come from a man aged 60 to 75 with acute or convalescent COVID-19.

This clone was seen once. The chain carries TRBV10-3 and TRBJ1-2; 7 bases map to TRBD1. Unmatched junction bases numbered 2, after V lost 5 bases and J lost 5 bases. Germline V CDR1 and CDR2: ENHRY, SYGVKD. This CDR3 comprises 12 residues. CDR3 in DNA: TGTGCCATCAGTCGACAGGGTTATGGCTACACCTTC. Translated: CAISRQGYGYTF.

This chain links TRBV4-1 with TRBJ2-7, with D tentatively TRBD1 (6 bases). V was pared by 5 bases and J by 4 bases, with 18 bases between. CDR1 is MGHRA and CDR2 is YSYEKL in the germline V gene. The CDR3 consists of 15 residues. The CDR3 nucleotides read TGCGCCAGCAGCTCCCGACCCATGACAGGATACGAGCAGTACTTC. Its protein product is CASSSRPMTGYEQYF.

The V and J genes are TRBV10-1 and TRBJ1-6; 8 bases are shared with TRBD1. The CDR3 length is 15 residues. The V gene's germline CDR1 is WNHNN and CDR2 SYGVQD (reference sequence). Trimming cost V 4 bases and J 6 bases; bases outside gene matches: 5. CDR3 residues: CASSADRAANSPLHF. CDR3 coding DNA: TGCGCCAGCAGTGCGGACAGGGCGGCTAATTCACCCCTCCACTTT.

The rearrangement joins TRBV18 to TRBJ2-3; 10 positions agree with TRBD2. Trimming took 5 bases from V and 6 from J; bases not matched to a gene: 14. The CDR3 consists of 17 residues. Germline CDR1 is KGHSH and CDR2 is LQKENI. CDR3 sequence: CASSKNQAGGPGDTQYF. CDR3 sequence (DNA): TGTGCCAGCTCAAAGAATCAAGCGGGGGGGCCAGGGGATACGCAGTATTTT.

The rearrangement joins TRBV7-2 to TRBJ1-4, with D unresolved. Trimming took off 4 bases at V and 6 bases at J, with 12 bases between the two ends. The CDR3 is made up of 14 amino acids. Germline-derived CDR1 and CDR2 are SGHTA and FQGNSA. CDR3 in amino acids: CASSSSAGDEKLFF. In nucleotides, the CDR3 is TGTGCCAGCAGCTCCTCGGCGGGCGATGAAAAACTGTTTTTT.

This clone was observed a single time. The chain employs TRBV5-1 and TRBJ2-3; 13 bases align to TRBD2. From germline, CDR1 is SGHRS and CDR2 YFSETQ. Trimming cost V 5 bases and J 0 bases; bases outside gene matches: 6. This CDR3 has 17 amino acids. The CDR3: CASSWGLAGLSTDTQYF. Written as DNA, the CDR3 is TGCGCCAGCAGTTGGGGACTAGCGGGGCTCAGCACAGATACGCAGTATTTT.